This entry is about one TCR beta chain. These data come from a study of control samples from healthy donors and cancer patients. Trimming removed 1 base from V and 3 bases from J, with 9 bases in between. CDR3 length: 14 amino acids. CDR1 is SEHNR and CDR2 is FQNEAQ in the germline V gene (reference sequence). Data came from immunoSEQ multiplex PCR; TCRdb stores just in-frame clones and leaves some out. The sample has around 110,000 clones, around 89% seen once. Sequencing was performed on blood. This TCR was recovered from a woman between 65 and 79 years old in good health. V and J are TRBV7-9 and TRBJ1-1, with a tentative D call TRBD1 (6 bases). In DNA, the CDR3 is TGTGCCAGCAGCTTAGAGGGGGGGTACACTGAAGCTTTCTTT. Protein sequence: CASSLEGGYTEAFF.